This entry lists 25 T cell receptor beta chains sequenced from one sample in a study of blood T cell repertoires in COVID-19. Only in-frame clones appear in the TCRdb table, and some are missing; sequencing was by immunoSEQ multiplex PCR. The data show more than 110,000 clones, roughly four fifths seen once. Sequenced material: peripheral blood. The source is a woman aged 80 or older with acute or convalescent COVID-19.

V and J are TRBV28 and TRBJ2-1; no reliable D call. Germline assignment: CDR1 MDHEN and CDR2 SYDVKM. The CDR3 consists of 17 residues. Trimming removed 1 base at V and 3 bases at J, with 16 bases between. The CDR3 DNA reads TGTGCCAGCAGTTTATATATCGGTATTAATATCTACAATGAGCAGTTCTTC. It yields the protein CASSLYIGINIYNEQFF.

This clone was picked up one time. CDR3 DNA sequence: TGTGCCAGCAGCCCAAAAAGCTGGGAGACCCAGTACTTC. The encoded protein is CASSPKSWETQYF. V gene TRBV21-1 combines with J gene TRBJ2-5; the D call in the table, TRBD2, was not verified against the DNA. TRBV21-1 constitutes a pseudogene. The CDR3 has 13 residues.

This sequence joins TRBV30 and TRBJ1-4; D might be TRBD1 (6 bases). There are 11 residues in the CDR3. Per the germline V gene, CDR1 is GTSNPN and CDR2 is SVGIG (reference sequence). The V end lost 4 bases, the J end lost 11 bases, and 11 bases lay between the germline ends. CDR3 amino acids: CAWTPQGKLFF. Here the CDR3 DNA reads TGTGCCTGGACCCCCCAGGGGAAACTGTTTTTT.

The V gene is TRBV4-2, the J gene TRBJ2-1; no clear D. Germline loops: CDR1 LGHNA, CDR2 YNFKEQ. The germline V and J ends were trimmed by 0 bases and 3 bases, with 3 bases remaining between them. The CDR3 spans 13 residues. CDR3 sequence (DNA): TGTGCCAGCAGCCAAGATAACTACAATGAGCAGTTCTTC. Translating it yields CASSQDNYNEQFF.

The chain links TRBV28 to TRBJ2-7; 7 bases line up with TRBD1. The CDR3 totals 15 residues. V gave up 5 bases and J gave up 6 bases; unmatched junction bases: 13. Germline CDR1 MDHEN, CDR2 SYDVKM. The CDR3 reads CASSPRQGTFPEQYF. For the CDR3, the DNA is TGTGCCAGCAGTCCGCGACAGGGTACCTTTCCCGAGCAGTACTTC.

The rearrangement links TRBV19 to TRBJ1-1; D is ambiguous. Looked up from germline, CDR1 is LNHDA and CDR2 is SQIVND (reference sequence). Trimming stripped 5 bases from V and 4 bases from J, with 11 bases between. CDR3 length: 13 amino acids. The CDR3 DNA reads as TGTGCCAGTAGTTTAGGGAGGACCACTGAAGCTTTCTTT. This translates into CASSLGRTTEAFF.

Here the CDR3 reads CASSPGREVNYGYTF. For the CDR3, the DNA is TGTGCCAGCTCACCCGGACGGGAAGTGAACTATGGCTACACCTTC. The V and J genes are TRBV18 and TRBJ1-2; D gene uncertain. The CDR3 runs 15 residues. The germline V and J ends were trimmed by 3 bases and 2 bases, with 13 bases remaining between them. CDR1 and CDR2 (germline): KGHSH, LQKENI.

The chain links TRBV19 to TRBJ2-5; 7 bases agree with TRBD2. From germline, CDR1 is LNHDA and CDR2 SQIVND (reference sequence). J gave up 6 bases and V 5 bases, and 9 bases lay outside the gene matches. CDR3 length: 14 amino acids. CDR3 region: CASSPGLEDQTQYF. CDR3 nucleotides: TGTGCCAGTAGTCCAGGACTAGAGGACCAGACCCAGTACTTC.

The chain carries TRBV27 and TRBJ2-7; TRBD2 aligns across 9 bases. The CDR3 consists of 14 residues. The germline CDR1 and CDR2 sequences are MNHEY and SMNVEV (reference sequence). Trimming at V came to 6 bases and at J to 2 bases, leaving 5 bases not matched to a gene. The chain's CDR3 is CASRSGRYPYEQYF. CDR3 sequence (DNA): TGTGCCAGCAGAAGCGGGAGGTACCCCTACGAGCAGTACTTC.

This clone was counted between two and nine times. The genes are TRBV6-5 and TRBJ2-6; no clear D gene. Germline CDR1 reads MNHEY; CDR2 reads SVGAGI. The CDR3 loop spans 13 amino acids. V was clipped by 8 bases and J by 2 bases, with 7 bases between them. The CDR3 bases are TGTGCCAGCCTAAAAACTGGGGCCAACGTCCTGACTTTC. Protein: CASLKTGANVLTF.

CDR3 sequence reads: CASKDRGLSTNEKLFF. CDR3 nucleotides: TGTGCCAGCAAGGACAGGGGATTATCAACTAATGAAAAACTGTTTTTT. V usage is TRBV2 and J usage is TRBJ1-4; 9 nucleotides match TRBD1. This CDR3 is 16 amino acids long. Germline values: CDR1 SNHLY, CDR2 FYNNEI. V shed 7 bases, J shed 0 bases, and the junction held 6 bases outside the gene matches.

This chain uses TRBV19 with TRBJ1-5, with D unresolved. V dropped 7 bases and J dropped 4 bases, with 14 bases sitting between them. There are 14 residues in the CDR3. CDR1 is LNHDA and CDR2 is SQIVND in the germline V gene (reference sequence). CDR3 in amino acids: CASTGSTRNQPQHF. The CDR3 nucleotides are TGTGCCAGTACCGGTTCTACGAGGAATCAGCCCCAGCATTTT.

This chain connects TRBV28 to TRBJ2-3; TRBD2 aligns across 11 bases. The CDR3 sequence is 17 residues long. V was clipped by 6 bases and J by 4 bases; unmatched bases: 12. Germline-derived CDR1 and CDR2 are MDHEN and SYDVKM. CDR3 sequence reads: CASSSSGVAGGSDTQYF. The CDR3 DNA is TGTGCCAGCAGCAGTTCAGGGGTAGCGGGAGGGTCAGATACGCAGTATTTT.

The genes are TRBV6-5 and TRBJ1-1, with D possibly being TRBD1 (5 bases). Trimming cost V 6 bases and J 1 base, with 12 bases left between them. The CDR3 consists of 14 residues. Looked up from germline, CDR1 is MNHEY and CDR2 is SVGAGI. The CDR3 loop is CASSDRGKNTEAFF. The CDR3 bases are TGTGCCAGCAGCGACCGGGGGAAGAACACTGAAGCTTTCTTT.

V usage is TRBV6-6 and J usage is TRBJ1-4; D perhaps matches TRBD1 (6 bases). The CDR3 spans 15 residues. From germline, CDR1 is MNHNY and CDR2 SVGAGI (reference sequence). Trimming shortened V by 8 bases and J by 7 bases, and 20 bases separated the two germline ends. The CDR3 is CASQHGSRQVEKLFF. CDR3 coding DNA: TGTGCCAGCCAACACGGATCAAGACAGGTTGAAAAACTGTTTTTT.

The chain uses TRBV5-1 and TRBJ2-7; 7 bases map to TRBD2. After removal of 4 bases from V and 5 bases from J, the junction contained 9 bases not matched to a gene. CDR1 and CDR2 from the germline V gene are SGHRS and YFSETQ. The CDR3 is made up of 14 amino acids. The CDR3 DNA is TGCGCCAGCAGCCCCCGTGGCGGGAGTGACGAGCAGTACTTC. Encoded protein: CASSPRGGSDEQYF.

This clone occurred a few times. V usage is TRBV27 and J usage is TRBJ1-1; D unresolved. CDR1 and CDR2 (germline): MNHEY, SMNVEV (reference sequence). CDR3 length: 14 residues. The ends were cut back, 5 bases at V and 1 base at J, with 11 bases in the middle. CDR3 DNA: TGTGCCAGCAGTCCGATGGGGAGGAACACTGAAGCTTTCTTT. It specifies CASSPMGRNTEAFF.

This clone has just a few counts. The gene calls are TRBV15 and TRBJ1-4, with 7 bases that match TRBD1. Trimming at V came to 5 bases and at J to 2 bases, leaving 2 bases not matched to a gene. Germline values: CDR1 LNHNV, CDR2 YYDKDF (reference sequence). CDR3 length: 14 residues. DNA of the CDR3: TGTGCCACCAGCCAGACAGGGACTAATGAAAAACTGTTTTTT. This encodes CATSQTGTNEKLFF.

This rearrangement joins TRBV2 to TRBJ2-7, with D perhaps TRBD2 (5 bases). The CDR3 length is 13 residues. Germline loops: CDR1 SNHLY, CDR2 FYNNEI. V lost 6 bases, J lost 0 bases, and 9 bases lay in between. The CDR3 region is CASRAVSSYEQYF. CDR3 bases: TGTGCCAGCAGAGCGGTAAGCTCCTACGAGCAGTACTTC.

This rearrangement joins TRBV9 to TRBJ1-2; no clear D gene. Trimming stripped 3 bases from V and 2 bases from J, with 14 bases between. This CDR3 comprises 15 residues. Germline V gene sequence: CDR1 SGDLS, CDR2 YYNGEE. The CDR3 DNA reads as TGTGCCAGCAGCGCCCACCCAGGAGGCAACTATGGCTACACCTTC. It codes for CASSAHPGGNYGYTF.

This chain joins TRBV19 and TRBJ1-2; D remains unclear. The germline CDR1 and CDR2 sequences are LNHDA and SQIVND (reference sequence). The CDR3 totals 14 residues. Trimming stripped 4 bases from V and 0 bases from J, with 9 bases between. As DNA, the CDR3 is TGTGCCAGTAGTACCACGGGAACTAACTATGGCTACACCTTC. Amino acids: CASSTTGTNYGYTF.

V and J are TRBV2 and TRBJ1-5; D possibly corresponds to TRBD1 (6 bases). The CDR3 is made up of 16 amino acids. Per germline, CDR1 SNHLY and CDR2 FYNNEI. The V end lost 1 base, the J end lost 10 bases, and 20 bases lay between the germline ends. CDR3: CASSEGIRGAGVPQHF. The CDR3 DNA reads TGTGCCAGCAGTGAAGGTATTCGGGGGGCGGGTGTACCCCAGCATTTT. The whole variable domain, remainder taken from reference TRBV2 and TRBJ1-5, is EPEVTQTPSHQVTQMGQEVILRCVPISNHLYFYWYRQILGQKVEFLVSFYNNEISEKSEIFDDQFSVERPDGSNFTLKIRSTKLEDSAMYFCASSEGIRGAGVPQHFGDGTRLSIL.

The J gene is TRBJ1-4, the V gene TRBV4-1; D unclear. CDR1 is MGHRA and CDR2 is YSYEKL in the germline V gene. This CDR3 spans 15 amino acids. Trimming took off 5 bases at V and 7 bases at J, with 17 bases between the two ends. The CDR3 spells CASSTFAWSVEKLFF. The CDR3 bases are TGCGCCAGCAGCACGTTCGCGTGGAGCGTTGAAAAACTGTTTTTT.

The V and J genes are TRBV6-5 and TRBJ1-6, with TRBD1 as a possible D gene (5 bases). This CDR3 has 14 amino acids. Germline V gene sequence: CDR1 MNHEY, CDR2 SVGAGI. Deletions cut 5 bases from V and 9 bases from J, with 14 bases between. The CDR3 loop reads CASSLDGHGSPLHF. CDR3 nucleotide sequence: TGTGCCAGCAGTCTAGATGGACATGGTTCACCCCTCCACTTT.

The chain carries TRBV7-9 and TRBJ2-5, with 7 positions matching TRBD1. This CDR3 has 15 amino acids. The J segment lost 2 bases and the V segment lost 5 bases, leaving 8 bases of the junction unmatched. CDR1 SEHNR and CDR2 FQNEAQ come from the germline V gene (reference sequence). The CDR3 DNA follows: TGTGCCAGCAGCGGCCGACAGACAGGGCAAGAGACCCAGTACTTC. This translates into CASSGRQTGQETQYF.